This T cell receptor beta chain originates from a study of cytomegalovirus exposure and HLA in healthy donors (dated by TCRdb to the late 2010s). Context from the whole study: According to an earlier analysis of a few hundred of the donors, roughly 180 million T cells yielded roughly 110 million unique TCR beta sequences and about 300 Gb of sequence data. Typing coverage differed by locus: A, B, C, DRB1 and DQB1 were typed in about 620-630 donors, DQA1 in 522, DPA1 in around 580, and DPB1 in approximately 450. HLA typing covered class I and class II loci at four-digit resolution. The later analysis used no new phenotypic data to find candidate immune exposures, relying instead on TCR beta sequences and their occurrence across donors. Genome-wide SNP genotypes for about three fifths of the roughly 670 donors were used in a later genetic analysis, which treated that subset as a discovery cohort. Using immunosequencing, the study profiled T cell repertoires from 550 to 750 subjects and related those repertoires to cytomegalovirus serostatus. All discovery cohort repertoires had been generated using a single sequencing platform. The study aimed to test whether signatures of past pathogen exposure could be identified by cataloging public T cell receptors. Several DR-DQ haplotypes were handled as single units for association and clustering because linkage in the cohort was strong. Of the 300 to 450 genotyped donors, over 65% fell in the genetic ancestry cluster associated with self-reported Caucasian donors. To study patterns of TCR occurrence, a later analysis re-analyzed previously published TCR beta repertoires from several hundred donors and added high-resolution HLA genotyping. The study combined high-throughput TCR immunosequencing, statistical association of individual TCRs with disease status, and machine learning to predict cytomegalovirus infection status. Donor age, sex, ethnicity and CMV serostatus were compiled together with the repertoire data. Among some 400 genotyped donors of the cohort, an average of around 250,000 unique TCR beta nucleotide sequences was sequenced per donor, of which about 20% were non-productive. To decide whether each TCR beta V gene segment behaved as functional or pseudogenic, an earlier analysis of 587 of the donors relied on high-throughput TCR beta sequencing. Roughly 310 gigabases of sequencing data and 70 million to 100 million unique TCR sequences were included in an early release covering about 620 HLA-typed donors. In addition to the first cohort of several hundred subjects, a separate validation cohort of approximately 130 different subjects was used. Here is what the overall study found, with its caveats: The study listed 170 or so TCR beta chains as associated with cytomegalovirus. Assigning TCR associations to individual alleles was difficult when HLA alleles, especially DR and DQ, strongly co-occurred. Compared with the 666-donor mean, donors in an Asian-associated ancestry cluster had fewer N-insertions in productive TCRs, according to a later genetic analysis. The cohort was sequenced for TCR beta chains only, and without alpha or paired-chain data the features that could be detected were limited. A cluster of highly shared sequence variants was judged likely to represent a technical artifact of the sequencing pipeline. A few of the identified cytomegalovirus-associated TCR beta chains were confirmed in vitro to be specific for cytomegalovirus antigens. It was suggested by the authors that the approach could potentially be generalized to other disease states and immunological phenotypes. In a later analysis, TCR association rates were found to vary across HLA loci, with the most associated TCRs seen for DRB1 alleles and the fewest for HLA-C alleles. The classifier was reported to diagnose cytomegalovirus status with high specificity and sensitivity in both the original and validation cohorts. A later genetic analysis associated a missense DCLRE1C variant with V-gene and J-gene trimming of TCR beta chains, and an independent cohort replicated the association. A further reported finding was that TCR beta sequences accurately predicted the HLA-A and HLA-B alleles for most subjects in the first cohort. Linkage disequilibrium might explain the correlated functional status among segregating V segments, but an unknown experimental factor could not be excluded. According to a later analysis, parvovirus B19, influenza, CMV and Epstein-Barr virus appeared linked to several top co-occurrence clusters. A later analysis found that most CMV-associated TCR beta chains appeared HLA-restricted, with HLA associations seemingly driven largely by CMV exposure. The only immune exposure information available for the cohort was CMV serostatus. Some IMGT-functional V segments, including TRBV6-2 and TRBV6-3, could not be distinguished by the 87-base-pair reads and were therefore excluded. Specific HLA alleles were associated with 15,000 to 20,000 TCR beta sequences at a false discovery rate of 0.05 in a later analysis. Around 16 rarely observed V segments, including chromosome 9 orphons, were excluded from the earlier analysis of approximately 500 of the donors because counts were too low. Because some donors lacked HLA typing at each locus, the association tests relied only on the typed subset. While some public TCRs were present in many individuals, most TCR sequences turned up only very rarely across donors. In a later analysis, HLA-associated TCR beta chains were found to be more clonally expanded and to have lower generation probabilities than equally common non-associated chains. In an earlier analysis of around 600 of the donors, most TCR beta V segments were observed in productive rearrangements about 87% or about 30% of the time, broadly matching IMGT annotations. Sequencing depth was assumed to be roughly uniform across donors in the presence/absence analyses, though that assumption may not hold.

Of note for this clone: Its antigen specificity is not known. Base qualities are not at hand, and no much larger clone is one base apart.

Library construction relied on the immunoSEQ multiplex PCR assay. A mixture of 60 forward primers for TCR Vbeta segments and 13 reverse primers for TCR Jbeta segments was used in the multiplex PCR. The CDR3 region of rearranged TCR beta genes was amplified from genomic DNA by a multiplex PCR assay. On the Illumina HiSeq System, the amplified TCR beta libraries were sequenced as 87-base-pair reads. From the authors' description of their analysis: A later analysis counted tens of millions of unique TCR beta chains across the 670 or so repertoires, and roughly 10 million of these chains were shared by at least two donors. Raw reads were error-corrected and collapsed into unique sequences by a nearest-neighbor algorithm in which closely related sequences were merged to remove PCR and sequencing errors. CDR3 sequences were aligned to IMGT reference sequences to assign V, D and J gene segments. For a sequence to be retained, at least a six-nucleotide match to both a V gene segment and a J gene segment was required. Rearrangements were classified as productive when the CDR3 lacked stop codons and remained in frame with V and J, and all other rearrangements were classified as non-productive. CDR3 was defined according to IMGT convention as the region running from the second conserved V-encoded cysteine to the conserved J-encoded phenylalanine. The earlier analysis of fewer than 750 of the donors excluded sequences that lacked an unambiguous match to a single V gene segment. In an earlier analysis of around 590 of the donors, a V segment was called functional when productive rearrangements were above 56.7%, and segregating when the standard deviation between donors exceeded 5%. A statistical classification framework was built for diagnosing cytomegalovirus status from the catalog of TCR beta chain sequences. In a later analysis, V and J genes were assigned by comparing TCR nucleotide sequences against IMGT/GENE-DB human TR gene sequences. Using the TCRdist pipeline, a later analysis assigned CDR3 sequences along with most-parsimonious VDJ recombination scenarios. In a later analysis, each TCR beta chain was defined by its CDR3 amino acid sequence together with its V-gene family, and reads without a unique V-gene family were excluded. In a later analysis, approximately 590 highly shared, low-generation-probability nucleotide sequences were removed to address suspected cross-contamination and a sequencing artifact. A later analysis calculated a clonal expansion index for each public chain from normalized within-repertoire ranks of inferred template counts. Generation probabilities in a later analysis came from a VDJ recombination model fitted to out-of-frame rearrangements, and those results were checked against IGoR. A later analysis scored TCR-TCR, TCR-HLA and TCR-CMV co-occurrence with hypergeometric tests, applying a repertoire-size bias correction to TCR pairs. To estimate false discovery rates, a later analysis permuted the HLA or CMV assignments 20 times. A later analysis grouped co-occurring TCRs with DBSCAN, adding TCRdist sequence similarity when clustering within HLA-allele-positive subsets. For co-occurrence clustering, repertoires with fewer than 30,000 or more than 120,000 public chains were excluded, along with a handful of repertoires with anomalous nucleotide sharing. TCRdb provides this immuneACCESS table in a form limited to in-frame rearrangements. Some clones are lacking; in checked studies, under half of them reflect an unresolved V gene, and why the rest are absent is not known. Clone size and V and J calls were adopted from that table, with D and trimming inferred from the DNA. This sample gives around 170,000 clones in total; roughly 80% of them show up just once. Of the sample, 6.3% is held by the ten largest clones.

The CDR3 contains 17 residues, cysteine and phenylalanine counted. The entry retains the CDR3 DNA only, 51 bases that are in frame from base 1. CDR1 and CDR2, per the germline V gene, are SGHVT and SQSDAQ. V and J lose 6 bases and 5 bases, and a span of 20 bases separates them. In total, 630 or so healthy bone marrow donors made up the cohort. At the time of sampling, all cohort members were nominally healthy, though unrecorded immune exposures were likely present. The donor was CMV seropositive and was included in the group of 300 or so seropositive cohort members. A peripheral blood sample was provided by each donor, and peripheral blood mononuclear cells were used for TCR beta sequencing. Genomic DNA was extracted from the blood cell samples with the Qiagen DNeasy Blood Extraction Kit.

This receptor was obtained from a man aged 35 to 55 in good health and CMV-seropositive. The specimen was PBMCs. The chain was built from TRBV7-4 and TRBJ1-6; the D gene cannot be resolved reliably. The DNA is as follows: TGTGCCAGCAGGATGAGGATCTTCGGTTGGCATAATTCACCCCTCCACTTT. Protein translation: CASRMRIFGWHNSPLHF.